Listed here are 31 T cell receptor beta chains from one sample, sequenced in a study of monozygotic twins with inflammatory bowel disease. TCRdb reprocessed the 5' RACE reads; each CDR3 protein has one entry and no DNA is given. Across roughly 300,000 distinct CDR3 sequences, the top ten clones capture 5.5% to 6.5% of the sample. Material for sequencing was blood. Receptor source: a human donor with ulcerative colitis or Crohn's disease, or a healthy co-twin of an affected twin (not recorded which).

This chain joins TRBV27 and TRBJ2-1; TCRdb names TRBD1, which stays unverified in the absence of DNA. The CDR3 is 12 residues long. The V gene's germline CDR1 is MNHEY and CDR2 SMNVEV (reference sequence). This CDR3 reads CASSRQNNEQFF.

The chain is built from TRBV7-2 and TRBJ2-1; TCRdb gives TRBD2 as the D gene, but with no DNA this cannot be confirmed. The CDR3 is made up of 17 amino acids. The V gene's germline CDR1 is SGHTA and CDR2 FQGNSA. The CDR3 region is CASSRGTSGVKNREQFF.

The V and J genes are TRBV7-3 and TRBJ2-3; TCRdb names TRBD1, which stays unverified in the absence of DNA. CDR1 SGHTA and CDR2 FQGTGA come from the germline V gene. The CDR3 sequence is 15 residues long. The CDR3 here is CASSYRDGYTDTQYF. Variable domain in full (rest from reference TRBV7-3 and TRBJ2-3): GAGVSQTPSNKVTEKGKYVELRCDPISGHTALYWYRQSLGQGPEFLIYFQGTGAADDSGLPNDRFFAVRPEGSVSTLKIQRTERGDSAVYLCASSYRDGYTDTQYFGPGTRLTVL.

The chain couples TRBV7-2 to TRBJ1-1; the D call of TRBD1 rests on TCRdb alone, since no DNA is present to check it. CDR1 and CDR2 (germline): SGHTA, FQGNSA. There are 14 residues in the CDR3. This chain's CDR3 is CASSRPVGGTEAFF.

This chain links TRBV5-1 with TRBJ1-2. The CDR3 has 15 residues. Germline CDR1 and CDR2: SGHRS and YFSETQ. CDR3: CASSPTAGTNYGYTF.

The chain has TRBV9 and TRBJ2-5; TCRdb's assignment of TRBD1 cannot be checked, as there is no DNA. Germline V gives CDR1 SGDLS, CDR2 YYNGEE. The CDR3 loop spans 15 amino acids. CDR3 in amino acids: CASSVGGDGQETQYF.

The CDR3: CASSPSSTVYEQYF. The V call is TRBV7-2, the J call TRBJ2-7; TCRdb names TRBD2, which stays unverified in the absence of DNA. The CDR3 has 14 amino acids. CDR1 and CDR2 from the germline V gene are SGHTA and FQGNSA.

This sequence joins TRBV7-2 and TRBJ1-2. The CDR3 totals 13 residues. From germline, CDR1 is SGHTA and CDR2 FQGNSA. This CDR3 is CASSLPGNHGYTF.

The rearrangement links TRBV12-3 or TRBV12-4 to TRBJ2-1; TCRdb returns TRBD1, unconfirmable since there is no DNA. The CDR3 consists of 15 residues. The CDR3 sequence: CASSILGGEPNEQFF.

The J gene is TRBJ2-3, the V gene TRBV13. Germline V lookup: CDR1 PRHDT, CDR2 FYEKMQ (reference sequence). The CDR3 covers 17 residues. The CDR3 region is CASTHAITVTSTDTQYF. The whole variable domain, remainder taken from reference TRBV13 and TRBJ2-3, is AAGVIQSPRHLIKEKRETATLKCYPIPRHDTVYWYQQGPGQDPQFLISFYEKMQSDKGSIPDRFSAQQFSDYHSELNMSSLELGDSALYFCASTHAITVTSTDTQYFGPGTRLTVL.

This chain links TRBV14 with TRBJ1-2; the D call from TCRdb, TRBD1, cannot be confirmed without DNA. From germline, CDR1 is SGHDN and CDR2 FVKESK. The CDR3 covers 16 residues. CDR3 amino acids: CASSPLGQGENYGYTF.

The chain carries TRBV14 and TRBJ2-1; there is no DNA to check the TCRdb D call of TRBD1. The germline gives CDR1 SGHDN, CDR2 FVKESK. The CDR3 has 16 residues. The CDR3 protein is CASSQYRAGYYNEQFF.

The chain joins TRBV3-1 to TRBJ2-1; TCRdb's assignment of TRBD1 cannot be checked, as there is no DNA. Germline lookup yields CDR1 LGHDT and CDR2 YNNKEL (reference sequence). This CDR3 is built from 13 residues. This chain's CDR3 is CASSQAWDRGKFF.

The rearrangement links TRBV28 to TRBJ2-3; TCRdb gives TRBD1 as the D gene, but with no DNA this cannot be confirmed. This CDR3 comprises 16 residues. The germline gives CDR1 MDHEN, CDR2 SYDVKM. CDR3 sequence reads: CASSAYRDRDPDTQYF.

The CDR3 loop is CASSLSSRGTITDTQYF. The V and J genes are TRBV12-3 or TRBV12-4 and TRBJ2-3; checking the TCRdb D call of TRBD2 is not possible without DNA. The CDR3 covers 17 residues.

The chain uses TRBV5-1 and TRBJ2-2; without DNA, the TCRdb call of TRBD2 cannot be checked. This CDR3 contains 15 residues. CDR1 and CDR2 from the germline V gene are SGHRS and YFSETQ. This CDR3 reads CASSVLAANTGELFF.

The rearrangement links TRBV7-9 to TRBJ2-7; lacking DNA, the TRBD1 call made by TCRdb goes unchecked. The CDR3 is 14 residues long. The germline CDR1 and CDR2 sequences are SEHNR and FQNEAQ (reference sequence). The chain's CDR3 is CASSSSTGATEQYF.

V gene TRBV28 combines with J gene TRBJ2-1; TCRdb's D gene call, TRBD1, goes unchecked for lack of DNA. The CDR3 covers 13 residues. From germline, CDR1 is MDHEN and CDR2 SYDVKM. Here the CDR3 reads CASGGVGEREQFF.

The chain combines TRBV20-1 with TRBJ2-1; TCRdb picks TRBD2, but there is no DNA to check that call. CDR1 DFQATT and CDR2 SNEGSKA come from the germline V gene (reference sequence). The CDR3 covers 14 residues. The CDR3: CSASATSGGPGQFF.

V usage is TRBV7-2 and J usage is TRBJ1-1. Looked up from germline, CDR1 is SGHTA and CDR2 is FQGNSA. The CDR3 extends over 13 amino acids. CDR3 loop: CASSLVSATEAFF.

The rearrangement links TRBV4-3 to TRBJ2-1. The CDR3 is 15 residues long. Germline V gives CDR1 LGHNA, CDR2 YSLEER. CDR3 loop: CASSQDTGSYNEQFF.

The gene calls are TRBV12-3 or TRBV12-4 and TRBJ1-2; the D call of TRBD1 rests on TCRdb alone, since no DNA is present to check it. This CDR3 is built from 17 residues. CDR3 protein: CASSPTGSSSVNYGYTF.

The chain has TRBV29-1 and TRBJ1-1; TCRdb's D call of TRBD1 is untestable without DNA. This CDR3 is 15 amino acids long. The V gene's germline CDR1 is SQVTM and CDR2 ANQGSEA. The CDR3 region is CSVEGDRGRAMEAFF.

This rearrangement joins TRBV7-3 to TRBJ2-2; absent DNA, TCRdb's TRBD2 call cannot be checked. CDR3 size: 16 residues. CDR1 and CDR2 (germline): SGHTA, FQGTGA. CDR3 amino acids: CASSLDPGLTTGELFF.

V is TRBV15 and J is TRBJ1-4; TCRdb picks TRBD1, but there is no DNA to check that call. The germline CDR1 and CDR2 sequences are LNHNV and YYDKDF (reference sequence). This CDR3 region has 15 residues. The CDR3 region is CATNEGGSTNEKLFF.

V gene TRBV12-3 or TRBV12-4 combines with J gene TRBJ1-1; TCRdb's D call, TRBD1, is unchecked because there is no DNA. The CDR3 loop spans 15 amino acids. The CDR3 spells CASINLADRGLLAFF.

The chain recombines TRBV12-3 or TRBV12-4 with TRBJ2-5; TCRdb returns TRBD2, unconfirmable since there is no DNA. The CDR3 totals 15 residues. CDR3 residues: CASSLSSGGQETQYF.

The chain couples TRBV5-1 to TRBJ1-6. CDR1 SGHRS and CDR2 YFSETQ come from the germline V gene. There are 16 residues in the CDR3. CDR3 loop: CASSFAGSSYNSPLHF. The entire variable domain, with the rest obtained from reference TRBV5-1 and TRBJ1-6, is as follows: KAGVTQTPRYLIKTRGQQVTLSCSPISGHRSVSWYQQTPGQGLQFLFEYFSETQRNKGNFPGRFSGRQFSNSRSEMNVSTLELGDSALYLCASSFAGSSYNSPLHFGNGTRLTVT.

CDR3 residues: CATSDSSHSSYNEQFF. The chain carries TRBV24-1 and TRBJ2-1. The CDR3 runs 16 residues. Germline V gene sequence: CDR1 KGHDR, CDR2 SFDVKD.

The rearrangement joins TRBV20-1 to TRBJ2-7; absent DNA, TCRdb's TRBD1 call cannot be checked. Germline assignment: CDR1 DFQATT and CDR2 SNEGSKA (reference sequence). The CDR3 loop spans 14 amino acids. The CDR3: CSGLSTETGYEQYF.

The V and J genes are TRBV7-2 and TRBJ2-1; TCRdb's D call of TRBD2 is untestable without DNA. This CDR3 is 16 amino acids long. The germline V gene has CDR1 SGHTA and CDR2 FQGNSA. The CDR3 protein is CASSLGLAGRYNEQFF.